What follows is one T cell receptor beta chain and its context. This sample was included in a study of preoperative IRX-2 immunotherapy in early breast cancer. Treatment denoted: preoperative locoregional IRX-2 cytokine immunotherapy. This phase Ib study tested locoregional IRX-2 cytokine immunotherapy given before surgery. Per the germline V gene, CDR1 is SGHDN and CDR2 is FVKESK. The CDR3 length is 17 residues. Trimming left V 0 bases short and J 2 bases short, with 15 bases between. Repertoires were generated with immunoSEQ multiplex PCR, while TCRdb's copy carries only in-frame clones and drops some. Of more than 20,000 clones in the sample, 70% to 90% were seen once.

Sequences were derived from tumor tissue, sampled after IRX-2 immunotherapy. The chain employs TRBV14 and TRBJ2-3, with D possibly TRBD1 on 6 matching bases. The TCR was taken from a human donor with breast cancer. CDR3 nucleotides: TGTGCCAGCAGCCAAGATCTGATGCAGGGGATCACAGATACGCAGTATTTT. Translating it yields CASSQDLMQGITDTQYF.